This entry lists 4 T cell receptor beta chains sequenced from one sample in a study of beta chain features in type 1 diabetes. Study-level findings and limits: All four CD4+ subsets from Type 1 diabetes patients carried moderately but significantly shorter TCRB CDR3s.

What these receptors recognize is not known. Every bit of the isolated RNA underwent reverse transcription, so sequencing read expressed TCRB transcripts. The repertoire was sequenced with immunoSEQ multiplex PCR; TCRdb's copy has only in-frame clones and lacks some. The sample lists approximately 50,000 clones, 63% seen once, with 0.29% in the top ten. The sequenced sample was stem cell memory CD4+ T cells from blood. The receptors shown here come from a woman aged 25 to 45 with type 1 diabetes.

This clone came up once. The chain carries TRBV6-5 and TRBJ2-1, with TRBD2 matching 8 bases. The CDR3 is made up of 15 amino acids. The V segment lost 0 bases and the J segment 7 bases; nucleotides outside the gene matches: 5. Germline V gene data show CDR1 as MNHEY and CDR2 as SVGAGI. CDR3 nucleotides: TGTGCCAGCAGTTACTCGTTTTCTAGCGGGAATGAGCAGTTCTTC. Amino acid sequence: CASSYSFSSGNEQFF.

The J gene is TRBJ1-1, the V gene TRBV9, with a possible D match to TRBD1 (5 bases). This CDR3 comprises 15 residues. Germline CDR1 reads SGDLS; CDR2 reads YYNGEE. V lost 4 bases, J lost 4 bases, and 17 bases lay in between. The CDR3, as DNA: TGTGCCAGCAGCTCTAAACGGGGGGGATCCACTGAAGCTTTCTTT. Encoded protein: CASSSKRGGSTEAFF. The full variable domain, in which reference TRBV9 and TRBJ1-1 provide the parts outside the CDR3, is DSGVTQTPKHLITATGQRVTLRCSPRSGDLSVYWYQQSLDQGLQFLIQYYNGEERAKGNILERFSAQQFPDLHSELNLSSLELGDSALYFCASSSKRGGSTEAFFGQGTRLTVV.

The chain carries TRBV4-1 and TRBJ2-1, with TRBD2 matching over 11 bases. CDR1 is MGHRA, CDR2 YSYEKL, per germline. CDR3 length: 18 amino acids. V shed 2 bases and J 0 bases; nucleotides not matched to a gene: 6. The CDR3 DNA follows: TGCGCCAGCAGCCAAAGCACTAGCGGGAGCAGCTCCTACAATGAGCAGTTCTTC. Amino acid sequence: CASSQSTSGSSSYNEQFF.

The chain has TRBV4-1 and TRBJ1-3; a weak D match, TRBD1 (6 bases). The germline V gene has CDR1 MGHRA and CDR2 YSYEKL. V gave up 3 bases and J gave up 0 bases, with 18 bases separating them. The CDR3 is made up of 18 amino acids. CDR3 amino acids: CASSHPRGASYSGNTIYF. CDR3 DNA: TGCGCCAGCAGCCACCCTCGGGGGGCTTCCTACTCTGGAAACACCATATATTTT.